Listed here are 17 T cell receptor beta chains from one sample, sequenced in a study of blood T cell repertoires in COVID-19. TCRdb keeps only in-frame clones here, not all; method: immunoSEQ multiplex PCR. The data hold 150,000 to 200,000 clones, with approximately 90% observed a single time. Material: peripheral blood. The receptors derive from a man aged 18-30 years with acute or convalescent COVID-19.

The gene calls are TRBV6-5 and TRBJ1-1; 9 bases agree with TRBD1. The CDR3 extends over 15 amino acids. V lost 4 bases, J lost 7 bases, and 10 bases stayed unmatched. Germline CDR1 and CDR2: MNHEY and SVGAGI. CDR3 nucleotide sequence: TGTGCCAGCAGTTTACAGGGGGCACTATCCCATGAAGCTTTCTTT. This sequence encodes CASSLQGALSHEAFF.

This rearrangement joins TRBV11-2 to TRBJ1-1, with 9 bases identical to TRBD1. J gave up 1 base and V 1 base, and 4 bases lay outside the gene matches. The CDR3 is 16 amino acids. Germline lookup yields CDR1 SGHAT and CDR2 FQNNGV. CDR3 sequence (DNA): TGTGCCAGCAGCTTAGTAGGACAGGGGTCGAACACTGAAGCTTTCTTT. Its translation: CASSLVGQGSNTEAFF. Together with reference TRBV11-2 and TRBJ1-1, the CDR3 gives the full variable domain: EAGVAQSPRYKIIEKRQSVAFWCNPISGHATLYWYQQILGQGPKLLIQFQNNGVVDDSQLPKDRFSAERLKGVDSTLKIQPAKLEDSAVYLCASSLVGQGSNTEAFFGQGTRLTVV.

The rearrangement uses TRBV6-5 and TRBJ2-7; 12 positions agree with TRBD2. The CDR3 has 14 residues. CDR1 and CDR2 from the germline V gene are MNHEY and SVGAGI. The junction had 8 bases not matched to a gene; V was cut back by 7 bases and J by 7 bases. CDR3 in amino acids: CASTPSGGASEQYF. CDR3 DNA sequence: TGTGCCAGCACTCCTAGCGGGGGGGCTTCGGAGCAGTACTTC.

This rearrangement joins TRBV18 to TRBJ1-1, with D possibly being TRBD1 (5 bases). The germline V gene encodes CDR1 KGHSH and CDR2 LQKENI. This CDR3 is built from 16 residues. V lost 2 bases to trimming and J lost 0 bases, with 13 bases between them. Written as DNA, the CDR3 is TGTGCCAGCTCACCATCCCAGGGTCCCCTGAACACTGAAGCTTTCTTT. Protein: CASSPSQGPLNTEAFF.

V is TRBV20-1 and J is TRBJ2-7; 8 bases fit TRBD2. The CDR3 is 16 amino acids. V was pared by 3 bases and J by 0 bases, with 10 bases of the junction left unmatched. Germline loops: CDR1 DFQATT, CDR2 SNEGSKA (reference sequence). CDR3 loop: CSASGRLAFSSYEQYF. For the CDR3, the DNA is TGCAGTGCTAGTGGGAGACTAGCGTTTAGCTCCTACGAGCAGTACTTC.

The genes are TRBV3-1 (or the pseudogene TRBV3-2) and TRBJ2-3; the D is unclear. The V end lost 1 base, the J end lost 4 bases, and 12 bases lay between the germline ends. The V gene's germline CDR1 is LGHDT and CDR2 YNNKEL (reference sequence). This CDR3 is 15 amino acids long. The CDR3, as DNA: TGTGCCAGCAGCCAAGTCAGTTTGGTTCCAGATACGCAGTATTTT. Translated, it gives CASSQVSLVPDTQYF.

Turning to this clone: Lacking the conserved final phenylalanine or tryptophan, this CDR3 likely reflects a read error. The DNA is left out, because the CDR3 cannot be placed on it with certainty; the CDR3 is given as TCRdb lists it. This chain links TRBV6-5 with TRBJ1-1; the table's D call TRBD1 went unverified against the DNA. The CDR3 adds up to 15 amino acids, both ends counted. CDR1 is MNHEY, CDR2 SVGAGI, per germline. CDR3: CASRDTGTGGHPDGS.

The chain carries TRBV11-2 and TRBJ1-3, with D hard to call. CDR3 length: 12 amino acids. V was clipped by 4 bases and J by 9 bases, with 10 bases between them. From germline, CDR1 is SGHAT and CDR2 FQNNGV. This CDR3 is CASSSRGATIYF. The DNA for the CDR3 is TGTGCCAGCAGCTCCCGGGGAGCCACCATATATTTT.

The chain links TRBV5-1 to TRBJ2-2, with D possibly matching TRBD1 (6 bases). Germline V gene lookup returns CDR1 SGHRS and CDR2 YFSETQ. CDR3 length equals 18 residues. With 2 bases removed from V and 1 base from J, the gap between germline ends came to 18 bases. CDR3 protein: CASSFRTAPLLNTGELFF. For the CDR3, the DNA is TGCGCCAGCAGCTTTAGGACAGCCCCTCTTTTGAACACCGGGGAGCTGTTTTTT.

This chain links TRBV18 with TRBJ1-2; 8 positions match TRBD1. With V trimmed by 1 base and J by 5 bases, 6 bases remained unmatched. The CDR3 sequence is 15 residues long. Germline lookup yields CDR1 KGHSH and CDR2 LQKENI. This CDR3 reads CASSPRTGGEYGYTF. DNA of the CDR3: TGTGCCAGCTCACCACGCACAGGGGGAGAGTATGGCTACACCTTC.

The gene calls are TRBV12-3 or TRBV12-4 and TRBJ2-7; tentative D call: TRBD2 (6 bases). Between the trimmed V and J ends, which lost 10 bases and 0 bases, there was a span of 13 bases. The CDR3 is made up of 13 amino acids. CDR3 sequence: CATGSGSSYEQYF. The DNA for the CDR3 is TGTGCCACCGGCTCCGGGAGCTCCTACGAGCAGTACTTC.

The count of this clone is one. V is TRBV24-1 and J is TRBJ2-7, with D possibly being TRBD1 (6 bases). Trimming pared 4 bases from V and 0 bases from J, leaving 15 bases between. This CDR3 comprises 16 residues. Per the germline V gene, CDR1 is KGHDR and CDR2 is SFDVKD. CDR3 DNA sequence: TGTGCCACCAGTGAATACAGGGACCTACTCTCCTACGAGCAGTACTTC. Its translation is CATSEYRDLLSYEQYF.

The CDR3 here is CASSFGSGGWGANEKLFF. CDR3 bases: TGTGCCAGCAGCTTCGGATCAGGGGGCTGGGGGGCTAATGAAAAACTGTTTTTT. The rearrangement uses TRBV7-6 and TRBJ1-4, with 8 bases fitting TRBD1. This CDR3 has 18 amino acids. The V gene's germline CDR1 is SGHVS and CDR2 FNYEAQ. V shed 3 bases, J shed 3 bases, and the junction held 12 bases outside the gene matches.

The chain recombines TRBV18 with TRBJ1-1; maybe TRBD1 (6 bases). V lost 3 bases, J lost 4 bases, and 18 bases lay in between. From germline, CDR1 is KGHSH and CDR2 LQKENI. CDR3 length: 16 amino acids. DNA of the CDR3: TGTGCCAGCTCACCGTCCCGGGACATTTTCGGCACTGAAGCTTTCTTT. Protein: CASSPSRDIFGTEAFF.

The CDR3 protein is CACKRSTNEKLFF. The CDR3 DNA is TGTGCCTGCAAGCGATCAACTAATGAAAAACTGTTTTTT. The genes are TRBV30 and TRBJ1-4; D is ambiguous. The CDR3 loop spans 13 amino acids. Deletions cut 6 bases from V and 0 bases from J, with 8 bases between. Germline assignment: CDR1 GTSNPN and CDR2 SVGIG (reference sequence).

This chain links TRBV15 with TRBJ1-3; weak D call: TRBD1 (6 bases). Germline-derived CDR1 and CDR2 are LNHNV and YYDKDF (reference sequence). The V gene lost 0 bases and the J gene lost 2 bases, with 8 bases spanning the gap. The CDR3 runs to 15 residues. The CDR3 coding sequence is TGTGCCACCAGCAGAGATCCAGGGGCTGGAAACACCATATATTTT. Protein sequence: CATSRDPGAGNTIYF.

This chain joins TRBV19 and TRBJ1-1; D perhaps matches TRBD1 (5 bases). Germline CDR1 is LNHDA and CDR2 is SQIVND (reference sequence). CDR3 size: 16 residues. Trimming stripped 8 bases from V and 0 bases from J, with 19 bases between. Here the CDR3 reads CASASGWEGMNTEAFF. The CDR3 DNA is TGTGCCAGTGCCTCAGGGTGGGAAGGCATGAACACTGAAGCTTTCTTT.